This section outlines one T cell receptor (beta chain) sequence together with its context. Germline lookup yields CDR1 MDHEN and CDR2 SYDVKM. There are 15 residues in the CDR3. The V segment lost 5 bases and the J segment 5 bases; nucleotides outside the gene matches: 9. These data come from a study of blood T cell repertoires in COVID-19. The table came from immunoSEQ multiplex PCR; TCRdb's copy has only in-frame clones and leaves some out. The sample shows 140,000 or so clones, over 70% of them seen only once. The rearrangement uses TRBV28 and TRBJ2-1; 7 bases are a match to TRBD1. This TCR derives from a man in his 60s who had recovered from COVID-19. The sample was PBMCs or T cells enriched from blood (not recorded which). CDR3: CASSPIGTDNNEQFF. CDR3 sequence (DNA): TGTGCCAGCAGTCCCATCGGGACAGACAACAATGAGCAGTTCTTC. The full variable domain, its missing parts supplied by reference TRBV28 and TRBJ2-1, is DVKVTQSSRYLVKRTGEKVFLECVQDMDHENMFWYRQDPGLGLRLIYFSYDVKMKEKGDIPEGYSVSREKKERFSLILESASTNQTSMYLCASSPIGTDNNEQFFGPGTRLTVL.